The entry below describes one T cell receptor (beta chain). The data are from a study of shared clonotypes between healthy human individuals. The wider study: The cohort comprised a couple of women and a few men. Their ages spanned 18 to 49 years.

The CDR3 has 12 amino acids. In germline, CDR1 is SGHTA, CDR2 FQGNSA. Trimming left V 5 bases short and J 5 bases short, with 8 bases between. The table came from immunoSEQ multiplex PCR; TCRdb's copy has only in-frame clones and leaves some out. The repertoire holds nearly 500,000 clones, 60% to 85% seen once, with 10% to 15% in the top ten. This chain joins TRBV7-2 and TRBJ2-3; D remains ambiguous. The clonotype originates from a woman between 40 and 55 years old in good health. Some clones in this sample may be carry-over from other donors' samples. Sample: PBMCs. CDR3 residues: CASSTFRDTQYF. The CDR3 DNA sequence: TGTGCCAGCAGCACCTTCAGAGATACGCAGTATTTT.